The clone carrying this T cell receptor (beta chain) was picked up a small number of times. TCRdb processed the reads anew with MiXCR; each CDR3 protein has one entry. The sample contains hundreds of thousands of distinct CDR3 sequences, around 24% of which appear only once. The sample belongs to a study of T cell repertoires in cytomegalovirus infection. The CDR3 sequence is 13 residues long. The germline V gene encodes CDR1 MNHNS and CDR2 SASEGT. Trimming stripped 5 bases from V and 4 bases from J, with 12 bases between. This sequence originates from a human donor in good health (CMV status not recorded). Some clones in this sample may be carry-over from other donors' samples. What was sequenced was CD8+ T cells from PBMCs. V usage is TRBV6-1 and J usage is TRBJ2-7; no firm D call. DNA for the CDR3: TGTGCCAGCAGTCCCCGGGCCCCTTACGAGCAGTACGTC. Translating gives CASSPRAPYEQYV.